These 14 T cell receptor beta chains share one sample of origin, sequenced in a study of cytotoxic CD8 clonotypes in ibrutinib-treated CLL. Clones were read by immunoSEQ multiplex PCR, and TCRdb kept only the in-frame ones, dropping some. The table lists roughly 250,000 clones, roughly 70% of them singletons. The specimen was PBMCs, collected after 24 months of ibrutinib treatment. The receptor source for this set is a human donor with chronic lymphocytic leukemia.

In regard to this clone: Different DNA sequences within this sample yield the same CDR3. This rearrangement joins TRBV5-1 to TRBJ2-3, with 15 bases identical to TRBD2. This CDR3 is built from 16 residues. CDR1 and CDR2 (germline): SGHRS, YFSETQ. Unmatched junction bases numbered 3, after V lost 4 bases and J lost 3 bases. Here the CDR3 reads CASSLGLAGGTDTQYF. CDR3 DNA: TGCGCCAGCAGCCTGGGACTAGCGGGAGGAACAGATACGCAGTATTTT.

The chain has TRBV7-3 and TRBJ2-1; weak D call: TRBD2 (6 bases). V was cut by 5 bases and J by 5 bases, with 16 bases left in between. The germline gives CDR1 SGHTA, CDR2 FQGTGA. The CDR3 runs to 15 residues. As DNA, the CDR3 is TGTGCCAGCAGCCGTCGGGCGGGGACGGACAATGAGCAGTTCTTC. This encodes CASSRRAGTDNEQFF.

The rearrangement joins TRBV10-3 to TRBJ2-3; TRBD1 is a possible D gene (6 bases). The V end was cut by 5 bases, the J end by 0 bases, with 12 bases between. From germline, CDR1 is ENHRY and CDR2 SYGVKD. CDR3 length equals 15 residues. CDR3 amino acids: CAISRDRTSTDTQYF. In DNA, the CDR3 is TGTGCCATCAGTAGAGACAGGACCAGCACAGATACGCAGTATTTT.

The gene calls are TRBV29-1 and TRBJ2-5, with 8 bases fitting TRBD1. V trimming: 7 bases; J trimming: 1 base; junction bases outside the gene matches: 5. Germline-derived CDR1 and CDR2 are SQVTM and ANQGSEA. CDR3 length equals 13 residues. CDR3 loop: CSARTGRQETQYF. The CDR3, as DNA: TGCAGCGCTCGGACAGGGCGCCAAGAGACCCAGTACTTC.

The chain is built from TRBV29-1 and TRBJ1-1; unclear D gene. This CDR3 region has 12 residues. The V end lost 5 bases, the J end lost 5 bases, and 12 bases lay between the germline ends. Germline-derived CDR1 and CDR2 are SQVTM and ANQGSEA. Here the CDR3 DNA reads TGCAGCGTTCTTAATCAGGCGACTGAAGCTTTCTTT. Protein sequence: CSVLNQATEAFF.

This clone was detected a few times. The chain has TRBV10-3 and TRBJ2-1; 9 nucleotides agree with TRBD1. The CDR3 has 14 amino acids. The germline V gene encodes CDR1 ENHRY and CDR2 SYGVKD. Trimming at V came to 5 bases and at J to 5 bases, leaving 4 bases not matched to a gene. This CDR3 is CAISPGQGNNEQFF. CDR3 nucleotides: TGTGCCATCAGTCCGGGACAGGGAAACAATGAGCAGTTCTTC.

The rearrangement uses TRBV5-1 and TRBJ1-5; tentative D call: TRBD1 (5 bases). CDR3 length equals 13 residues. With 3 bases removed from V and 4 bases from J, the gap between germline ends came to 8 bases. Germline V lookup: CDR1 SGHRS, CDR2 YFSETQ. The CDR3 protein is CASSWDGNQPQHF. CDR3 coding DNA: TGCGCCAGCAGCTGGGACGGTAATCAGCCCCAGCATTTT.

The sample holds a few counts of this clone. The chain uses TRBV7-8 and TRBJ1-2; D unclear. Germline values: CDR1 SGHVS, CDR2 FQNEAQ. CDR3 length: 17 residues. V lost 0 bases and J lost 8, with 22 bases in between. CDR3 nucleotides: TGTGCCAGCAGCTTAGCGGCAGCCCGTTCCTTGTTAGAGGGCTACACCTTC. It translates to CASSLAAARSLLEGYTF.

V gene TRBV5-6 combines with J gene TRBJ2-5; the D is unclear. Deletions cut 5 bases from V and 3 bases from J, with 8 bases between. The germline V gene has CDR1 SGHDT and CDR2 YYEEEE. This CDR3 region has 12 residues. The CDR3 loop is CASRFSKETQYF. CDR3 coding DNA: TGTGCCAGCAGATTCAGCAAAGAGACCCAGTACTTC.

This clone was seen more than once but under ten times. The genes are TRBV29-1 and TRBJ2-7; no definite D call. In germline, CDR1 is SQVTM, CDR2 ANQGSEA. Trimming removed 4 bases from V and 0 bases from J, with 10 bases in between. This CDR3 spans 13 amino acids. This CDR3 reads CSVGPESSYEQYF. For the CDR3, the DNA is TGCAGCGTTGGGCCGGAGAGCTCCTACGAGCAGTACTTC.

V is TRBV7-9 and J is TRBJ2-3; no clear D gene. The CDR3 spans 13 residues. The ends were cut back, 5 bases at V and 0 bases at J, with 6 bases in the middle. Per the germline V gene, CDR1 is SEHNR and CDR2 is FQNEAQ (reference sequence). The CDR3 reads CASSPPSTDTQYF. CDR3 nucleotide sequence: TGTGCCAGCAGCCCCCCAAGCACAGATACGCAGTATTTT.

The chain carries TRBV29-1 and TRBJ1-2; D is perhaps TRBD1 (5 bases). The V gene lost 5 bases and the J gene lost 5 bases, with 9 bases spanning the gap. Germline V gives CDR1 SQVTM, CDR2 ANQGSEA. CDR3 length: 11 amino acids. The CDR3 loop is CSVNQGYGYTF. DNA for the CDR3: TGCAGCGTTAACCAGGGTTATGGCTACACCTTC.

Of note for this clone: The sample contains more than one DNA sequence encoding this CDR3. The CDR3 DNA reads TGTGCCAGCAGCGTCGGGAGCTTCAATGAGCAGTTCTTC. Residues: CASSVGSFNEQFF. This chain connects TRBV9 to TRBJ2-1; perhaps TRBD2 as D (6 bases). The CDR3 runs 13 residues. V gave up 2 bases and J gave up 6 bases, with 9 bases separating them. Per the germline V gene, CDR1 is SGDLS and CDR2 is YYNGEE.

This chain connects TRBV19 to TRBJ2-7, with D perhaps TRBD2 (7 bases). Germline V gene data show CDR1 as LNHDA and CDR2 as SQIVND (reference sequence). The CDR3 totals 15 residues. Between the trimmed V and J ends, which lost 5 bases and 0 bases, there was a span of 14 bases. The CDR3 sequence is CASSSVRGASYEQYF. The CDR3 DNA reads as TGTGCCAGTAGTTCGGTCCGGGGGGCCTCCTACGAGCAGTACTTC.